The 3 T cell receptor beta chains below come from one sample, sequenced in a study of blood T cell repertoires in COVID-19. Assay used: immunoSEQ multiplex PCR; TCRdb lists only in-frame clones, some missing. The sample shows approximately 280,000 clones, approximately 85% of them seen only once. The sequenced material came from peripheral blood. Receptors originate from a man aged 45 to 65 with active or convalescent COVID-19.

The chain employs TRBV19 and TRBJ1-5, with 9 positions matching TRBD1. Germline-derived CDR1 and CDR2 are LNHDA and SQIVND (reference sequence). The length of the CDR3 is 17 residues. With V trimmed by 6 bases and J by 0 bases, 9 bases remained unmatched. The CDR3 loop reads CASSHRGRRYSNQPQHF. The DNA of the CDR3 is TGTGCCAGTAGCCACAGGGGGCGGAGGTATAGCAATCAGCCCCAGCATTTT. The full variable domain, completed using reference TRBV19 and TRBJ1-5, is DGGITQSPKYLFRKEGQNVTLSCEQNLNHDAMYWYRQDPGQGLRLIYYSQIVNDFQKGDIAEGYSVSREKKESFPLTVTSAQKNPTAFYLCASSHRGRRYSNQPQHFGDGTRLSIL.

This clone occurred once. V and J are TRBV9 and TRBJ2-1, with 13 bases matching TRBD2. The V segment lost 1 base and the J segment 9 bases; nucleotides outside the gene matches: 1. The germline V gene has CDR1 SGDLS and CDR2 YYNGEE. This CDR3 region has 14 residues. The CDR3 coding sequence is TGTGCCAGCAGCGTACGGACTAGCGGGGGTGAGCAGTTCTTC. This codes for CASSVRTSGGEQFF.

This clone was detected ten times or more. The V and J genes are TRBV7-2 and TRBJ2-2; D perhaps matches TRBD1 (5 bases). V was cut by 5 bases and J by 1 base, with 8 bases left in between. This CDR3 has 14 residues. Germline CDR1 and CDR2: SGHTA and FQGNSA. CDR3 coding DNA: TGTGCCAGCAGCAGGGGTGGGAACACCGGGGAGCTGTTTTTT. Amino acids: CASSRGGNTGELFF.